Here is one T cell receptor (beta chain) with its context. This sample stems from a study of T cells expressing NK-cell markers. This CDR3 spans 14 amino acids. The germline gives CDR1 SQVTM, CDR2 ANQGSEA. TCRdb processed the 5' RACE reads again and assigns one entry to each CDR3 protein, with no DNA. The specimen's table records fewer than 40,000 distinct CDR3 sequences. The chain couples TRBV29-1 to TRBJ2-1; as DNA is missing, the TRBD2 call by TCRdb cannot be tested. This TCR came from a woman between 18 and 70 years old in good health. Material: blood T cells: a sorted CD56 or NKG2C T cell subset, CD4+ or CD8+ T cells, or bulk PBMC T cells (not recorded which). The CDR3 protein is CSVELAREWNEQFF.